A selection of T cell receptor beta chains follows, all from one sample in a study of T cell changes during pregnancy in multiple sclerosis. TCRdb's table, derived via immunoSEQ multiplex PCR, lists solely in-frame clones and lacks some. In the table there are under 50,000 clones, about 90% of which are singletons. The sample was CD4+ T cells from peripheral blood mononuclear cells, taken in the second trimester of pregnancy. The receptors originated from a female donor in good health, enrolled as a control in a pregnancy study. The CDR3 runs from the conserved cysteine through the conserved F or W. The D gene is left open where the match is weak. The listing skips clone size in some rows; elsewhere it reads once, few, many or a size class.

j_call v_call d_call clone_size cdr3_nt cdr3_aa
TRBJ2-5 TRBV7-3 TRBD1 . TGTGCCAGCAGCTTATTTGGACGGGACAGGGCTGGGGAGACCCAGTACTTC CASSLFGRDRAGETQYF
TRBJ2-3 TRBV6-6 TRBD1 once TGTGCCAGCAGTTACTCTGGGACAGGGGGCGGAGATACGCAGTATTTT CASSYSGTGGGDTQYF
TRBJ2-1 TRBV5-4 . . TGTGCCAGCAGCTTGGTTCAGGGTAGGAATGAGCAGTTCTTC CASSLVQGRNEQFF
TRBJ1-1 TRBV18 TRBD1 . TGTGCCAGCTCACCAAACAGGGGGCTAAACACTGAAGCTTTCTTT CASSPNRGLNTEAFF
TRBJ2-5 TRBV18 . . TGTGCCAGCTCACCACTCGGCCCCTCGGGAGAGACCCAGTACTTC CASSPLGPSGETQYF
TRBJ1-5 TRBV12-2 . . TGTGCAAGTCGTTCCGGGACAGGGGGTAGCAATCAGCCCCAGCATTTT CASRSGTGGSNQPQHF
TRBJ2-3 TRBV7-2 . . TGTGCCAGCAGCTTTCGGCAGGGTATGGCAGATACGCAGTATTTT CASSFRQGMADTQYF
TRBJ1-2 TRBV18 . . TGTGCCAGCTCACCTCCCGGGGGGGGTAGCTATGGCTACACCTTC CASSPPGGGSYGYTF
TRBJ2-3 TRBV18 . . TGTGCCAGCTCACCACCGATAAATCGGGGCACAGATACGCAGTATTTT CASSPPINRGTDTQYF
TRBJ1-1 TRBV25-1 . few TGTGCCAGCAGAGAGACAGGAATGAACACTGAAGCTTTCTTT CASRETGMNTEAFF
TRBJ1-4 TRBV28 TRBD1 . TGTGCCAGCAGCTGGACAGGGACCCGACTTACTAATGAAAAACTGTTTTTT CASSWTGTRLTNEKLFF
TRBJ2-2 TRBV4-3 TRBD1 . TGCGCCAGCAGCCCGAGGACAGGGTCCCCCGGGGAGCTGTTTTTT CASSPRTGSPGELFF
TRBJ2-3 TRBV2 TRBD2 . TGTGCCAGCAGTAGCCTAGCGGGGGGCCGTAGCACAGATACGCAGTATTTT CASSSLAGGRSTDTQYF
TRBJ1-5 TRBV7-2 TRBD1 few TGTGCCAGCAGCCTAGGACAGGGCTATAGCAATCAGCCCCAGCATTTT CASSLGQGYSNQPQHF
TRBJ2-1 TRBV5-8 . . TGTGCCAGCAACTCGGACAGCTCCTACAATGAGCAGTTCTTC CASNSDSSYNEQFF
TRBJ2-5 TRBV5-6 TRBD2 . TGTGCCAGCAGCTTGACTAGCGGGGGTGAGACCCAGTACTTC CASSLTSGGETQYF
TRBJ2-2 TRBV4-3 TRBD2 once TGCGCCAGCAGCCAAGAGCTTAACCTCCTAGCGGGGGGGCGGGCCGGGGAGCTGTTTTTT CASSQELNLLAGGRAGELFF
TRBJ2-5 TRBV7-6 . . TGTGCCAGCAGCTCACGGGAGACCCAGTACTTC CASSSRETQYF
TRBJ1-4 TRBV2 . . TGTGCCAGCGCCGGGGTTGGGAGGATCTCGGGGGAAAAACTGTTTTTT CASAGVGRISGEKLFF
TRBJ2-5 TRBV6-4 . . TGTGCCAGCAGTGTGGAGTTCGGAGAGACCCAGTACTTC CASSVEFGETQYF
TRBJ2-2 TRBV15 . once TGTGCCACCAGCAGAGATTGGGGGACCGGGACTCAGAACACCGGGGAGCTGTTTTTT CATSRDWGTGTQNTGELFF
TRBJ1-2 TRBV19 TRBD1 . TGTGCCAGTAGTACTCGGACAGGGGAAAATGGCTACACCTTC CASSTRTGENGYTF
TRBJ1-1 TRBV7-9 TRBD1 few TGTGCCAGCAGCTCCTTAGGGACAGGGGGCATTGCTTTCTTT CASSSLGTGGIAFF
TRBJ2-1 TRBV4-1 . . TGCGCCAGCAGCCAAGGCGGAGACAATGAGCAGTTCTTC CASSQGGDNEQFF
TRBJ1-4 TRBV30 . . TGTGCCTGGAGTGTATCGGGGGGGCACGAAAAACTGTTTTTT CAWSVSGGHEKLFF
TRBJ1-1 TRBV2 . once TGTGCCAGCAGAGCGGACGCTTTGAACACTGAAGCTTTCTTT CASRADALNTEAFF
TRBJ1-2 TRBV6-1 . . TGTGCCAGCAGTTCGACAGGTGGCTACACCTTC CASSSTGGYTF
TRBJ1-2 TRBV11-2 TRBD1 once TGTGCCAGCAGCCGGCTCGGACAGGGAGACCCAAGAAACTATGGCTACACCTTC CASSRLGQGDPRNYGYTF
TRBJ2-2 TRBV5-1 . . TGCGCCAGCAGCCTAAATAACAGGGCCGGGGAGCTGTTTTTT CASSLNNRAGELFF
TRBJ1-1 TRBV5-1 . . TGCGCCAGCAGCTTGGAAGTTAGGGGCATGAACACTGAAGCTTTCTTT CASSLEVRGMNTEAFF
TRBJ1-1 TRBV11-3 . . TGTGCCAGCAGATCGCAAGGGGCGGTCGCCACTGAAGCTTTCTTT CASRSQGAVATEAFF
TRBJ2-3 TRBV5-4 TRBD1 once TGTGCCAGCAGCACGACAGGGAGACCTACAGATACGCAGTATTTT CASSTTGRPTDTQYF
TRBJ2-7 TRBV4-2 TRBD1 . TGTGCCAGCAGCCAACGACCGGACAGGGTGTATGATGAGCAGTACTTC CASSQRPDRVYDEQYF
TRBJ2-3 TRBV5-4 TRBD1 . TGTGCCAGCAGCCCCGCGGTCGGACAGGGGCCAGATACGCAGTATTTT CASSPAVGQGPDTQYF
TRBJ1-1 TRBV18 . . TGTGCCAGCTCACCAGAACCGGACACTGAAGCTTTCTTT CASSPEPDTEAFF
TRBJ1-2 TRBV2 . . TGTGCCAGCAGGGCACGGGAAGGCTACACCTTC CASRAREGYTF
TRBJ2-2 TRBV9 . . TGTGCCAGCAGCGTAACGCTCGGGGTGAACACCGGGGAGCTGTTTTTT CASSVTLGVNTGELFF
TRBJ1-1 TRBV7-9 TRBD1 . TGTGCCAGCAGCTTTGGACGGGACAGTGAAGCTTTCTTT CASSFGRDSEAFF
TRBJ2-1 TRBV27 TRBD2 . TGTGCCAGCAGTTTATCGAAGCCGGGACTAGCGCCGGCCGGCGGTGAGCAGTTCTTC CASSLSKPGLAPAGGEQFF
TRBJ2-7 TRBV19 TRBD1 . TGTGCCAGTAGTAAACGTGACAGGGGGGGTTCCTACGAGCAGTACTTC CASSKRDRGGSYEQYF
TRBJ1-3 TRBV5-6 TRBD1 . TGTGCCAGCAGCCAGGACAGGCCAAGCATCTCTGGAAACACCATATATTTT CASSQDRPSISGNTIYF
TRBJ2-2 TRBV9 . . TGTGCCAGCAGCGAGGACAGTGCGAACACCGGGGAGCTGTTTTTT CASSEDSANTGELFF
TRBJ1-1 TRBV6-5 . . TGTGCCAGCAGGCCGACAGGTACGAACACTGAAGCTTTCTTT CASRPTGTNTEAFF
TRBJ2-7 TRBV6-1 . . TGTGCCAGCAGCCGGGAGTCCTACGAGCAGTACTTC CASSRESYEQYF
TRBJ2-2 TRBV7-2 . . TGTGCCAGCAGCCTCACTCCGGCCGGGGAGCTGTTTTTT CASSLTPAGELFF